Listed here are 13 T cell receptor beta chains from one sample, sequenced in a study of T-cell memory formation after mild COVID-19. TCRdb reanalysed the 5' RACE reads using MiXCR and keeps one entry per CDR3 protein. The table lists around 200,000 distinct CDR3 sequences, roughly 30% of them singletons. The sequenced sample was PBMCs or a T cell subset sorted from them (not recorded which). The receptor source for this set is an adult woman who had mild COVID-19 (a few samples of this study predate the infection). Cell type and time point are not known.

The chain links TRBV6-5 to TRBJ1-5, with 7 bases that match TRBD1. The CDR3 totals 13 residues. With 7 bases clipped from V and 9 bases from J, the junction kept 9 bases outside the gene matches. Germline loops: CDR1 MNHEY, CDR2 SVGAGI. CDR3 protein: CASTPRGEGPQHF. In DNA form, the CDR3 reads TGTGCCAGCACTCCCAGGGGGGAAGGGCCCCAGCATTTT.

This clonotype has only a few counts. The V and J genes are TRBV6-2 or TRBV6-3 and TRBJ1-5, with TRBD1 matching 7 bases. The J segment lost 4 bases and the V segment lost 6 bases, leaving 6 bases of the junction unmatched. Germline V gives CDR1 MNHEY, CDR2 SVGEGT. The CDR3 has 14 residues. The CDR3: CASSPGGANQPQHF. Written as DNA, the CDR3 is TGTGCCAGCAGCCCAGGGGGGGCAAATCAGCCCCAGCATTTT.

The V call is TRBV14, the J call TRBJ2-1, with 11 bases lining up with TRBD2. The CDR3 has 15 amino acids. From germline, CDR1 is SGHDN and CDR2 FVKESK. V lost 4 bases, J lost 7 bases, and 6 bases stayed unmatched. In DNA, the CDR3 is TGTGCCAGCAGCCGTAGCGGGGGGGCCTCAAATGAGCAGTTCTTC. Amino acids: CASSRSGGASNEQFF.

This clonotype was observed a handful of times. CDR3 coding DNA: TGTGCCAGCAGCCATGGACAGGGAGGGCCTAGGGAGCAGTACTTC. This encodes CASSHGQGGPREQYF. V gene TRBV12-3 or TRBV12-4 combines with J gene TRBJ2-7, with D maybe TRBD1 (8 bases). CDR3 length: 15 residues. The V end lost 6 bases, the J end lost 7 bases, and 22 bases lay between the germline ends.

The V and J genes are TRBV6-6 and TRBJ1-1; the D gene is possibly TRBD1 (6 bases). There are 10 residues in the CDR3. Trimming took off 6 bases at V and 8 bases at J, with 7 bases between the two ends. The germline gives CDR1 MNHNY, CDR2 SVGAGI (reference sequence). CDR3 sequence: CASRDREAFF. The CDR3, as DNA: TGTGCCAGCAGGGACAGAGAAGCTTTCTTT.

The chain recombines TRBV5-1 with TRBJ2-5, with TRBD1 matching over 7 bases. The CDR3 spans 14 residues. V shed 2 bases, J shed 0 bases, and the junction held 1 base outside the gene matches. The V gene's germline CDR1 is SGHRS and CDR2 YFSETQ. The CDR3 nucleotides read TGCGCCAGCAGCTTACAGGGGTACCAAGAGACCCAGTACTTC. Translation gives CASSLQGYQETQYF.

The chain is built from TRBV12-3 or TRBV12-4 and TRBJ1-5, with D perhaps TRBD1 (5 bases). The V gene lost 5 bases and the J gene lost 0 bases, with 11 bases spanning the gap. The CDR3 has 15 residues. The CDR3 sequence is CASSPGTGSNQPQHF. The CDR3 DNA follows: TGTGCCAGCAGTCCGGGGACCGGTAGCAATCAGCCCCAGCATTTT.

The chain is built from TRBV7-6 and TRBJ2-1; 10 nucleotides agree with TRBD1. From germline, CDR1 is SGHVS and CDR2 FNYEAQ. There are 15 residues in the CDR3. The V gene end was trimmed by 5 bases and the J gene end by 3 bases; junction bases not matched to a gene: 4. The CDR3 DNA sequence: TGTGCCAGCAGCGTGGGACAGGGGATCTACAATGAGCAGTTCTTC. Translating gives CASSVGQGIYNEQFF.

This clonotype turned up a few times. This chain links TRBV10-3 with TRBJ2-1; the D gene is possibly TRBD1 (6 bases). The CDR3 loop spans 14 amino acids. V gave up 4 bases and J gave up 4 bases, with 11 bases separating them. CDR1 is ENHRY and CDR2 is SYGVKD in the germline V gene. The CDR3 region has the DNA TGTGCCATCAGTGGGGGGACACGGTACAATGAGCAGTTCTTC. Its translation: CAISGGTRYNEQFF.

There are a few counts of this clonotype. This chain uses TRBV7-6 with TRBJ2-1, with a tentative D call TRBD1 (5 bases). The CDR3 sequence is 15 residues long. The germline V gene has CDR1 SGHVS and CDR2 FNYEAQ. The ends were cut back, 0 bases at V and 10 bases at J, with 16 bases in the middle. CDR3 DNA sequence: TGTGCCAGCAGCTTAGCGGGGCGCCTCGCCGGGGAGCAGTTCTTC. Its translation is CASSLAGRLAGEQFF.

As to this clonotype: A read error may account for a junction end that differs from germline. The rearrangement joins TRBV12-3 or TRBV12-4 to TRBJ1-1; D perhaps matches TRBD1 (5 bases). The CDR3 length is 13 residues. The CDR3 bases are TGTGCCAGCAGTTGGGACGGCAGGACTGGAGCTTTCTTT. Translated, it gives CASSWDGRTGAFF.

This clonotype was counted between two and nine times. This chain uses TRBV6-2 or TRBV6-3 with TRBJ2-7; D unclear. CDR3 length: 14 residues. V lost 3 bases and J 2 bases, leaving 11 bases between the germline ends. The V gene's germline CDR1 is MNHEY and CDR2 SVGEGT. The CDR3 nucleotides read TGTGCCAGCAGTTATGGCGGTACCACCTACGAGCAGTACTTC. This codes for CASSYGGTTYEQYF.

In DNA form, the CDR3 reads TGTGCCAGCAGCCCCTCCTTGAACACTGAAGCTTTCTTT. It translates to CASSPSLNTEAFF. V usage is TRBV11-3 and J usage is TRBJ1-1; D is uncertain. This CDR3 spans 13 amino acids. Germline V lookup: CDR1 SGHNT, CDR2 YENEEA. Trimming pared 5 bases from V and 0 bases from J, leaving 7 bases between.